This T cell receptor (beta chain) emerged from a study of CD4 T cells in relation to SARS-CoV-2 and coronaviruses. Study overall: Shared crossreactive spike epitopes were mapped to their HLA restriction. General study points: About 65% of donors had memory CD4+ clonotypes crossrecognizing SARS-CoV-2 and common cold coronavirus spike. SARS-CoV-2-driven expansion was significantly weaker in crossreactive than monoreactive clones.

To note about this clone: The antigen is not known.

Clones were read by immunoSEQ multiplex PCR, and TCRdb kept only the in-frame ones, dropping some. The profile shows 60,000 to 80,000 clones, approximately 87% of them singletons. The unexposed donors gave CD4+ T cells in 2011-2018, prior to COVID-19. Cryopreserved PBMCs were CD4-enriched, then split into naive and memory cells. Sequences were obtained from memory CD4+ T cells from PBMCs. The receptor comes from a human donor in good health.

CDR3 DNA sequence: TGTGCCAGCAGCCAGGGAGCGGGAAACTATGGCTACACCTTC. Protein sequence: CASSQGAGNYGYTF. The genes are TRBV7-2 and TRBJ1-2; maybe TRBD1 (5 bases). Trimming stripped 5 bases from V and 2 bases from J, with 12 bases between. Per the germline V gene, CDR1 is SGHTA and CDR2 is FQGNSA. The CDR3 contains 14 residues.